Listed below are T cell receptor beta chains from one sample, sequenced in a study of identical twins' blood T cells. TCRdb reprocessed the 5' RACE reads via MiXCR and lists one record per CDR3 protein. The top ten hold about 6% of the sample, which has 300,000 to 450,000 distinct CDR3 sequences, roughly 27% seen once. The specimen sequenced was PBMCs. The receptors stem from a woman aged 18 to 49 in good health. Both conserved end residues are part of each CDR3. Each record gives: D gene, clone size, V gene, J gene, CDR3 DNA, CDR3 protein. The D gene is left open where the match is weak. Where a row states a size, it is once, few, many or the class of an expanded clone; other rows omit it.

TRBD1	NA	TRBV6-6	TRBJ1-1	TGTGCCAGCCGGGACAGTATGAACACTGAAGCTTTCTTT	CASRDSMNTEAFF
NA	once	TRBV5-1	TRBJ1-1	TGCTCCAGCAGCGGGGCGGGAATGGCTTTCTTT	CSSSGAGMAFF
NA	few	TRBV6-6	TRBJ2-3	TGTGCCAGCAGTTACGGACCCACAGATACGCAGTATTTT	CASSYGPTDTQYF
NA	NA	TRBV6-2/TRBV6-3	TRBJ2-1	TGTGCCAGCAGTTACTCGACTGTTGCGGGAGAGCAGTTCTTC	CASSYSTVAGEQFF
NA	few	TRBV2	TRBJ1-1	TGTGCCAGCCTCGAGGGAACTGAAGCTTTCTTT	CASLEGTEAFF
TRBD1	few	TRBV11-2	TRBJ1-2	TGTGCCAGCAGCATAACATCCGGGACAGACTCCTCTAACTATGGCTACACCTTC	CASSITSGTDSSNYGYTF
TRBD1	NA	TRBV5-1	TRBJ2-2	TGCGCCAGCAGCTTGGAGACAGGGGTGAACACCGGGGAGCTGTTTTTT	CASSLETGVNTGELFF
NA	NA	TRBV29-1	TRBJ2-1	TGCAGCGACCTGGGCCTAGCGACGTACAATGAGCAGTTCTTC	CSDLGLATYNEQFF
NA	NA	TRBV18	TRBJ1-3	TGTGCCAGCTCACCTAACGGAGGAAACACCATATATTTT	CASSPNGGNTIYF
TRBD1	NA	TRBV30	TRBJ1-1	TGTGCCTGGGGGACAGGGGGGAACACTGAAGCTTTCTTT	CAWGTGGNTEAFF
NA	few	TRBV3-2	TRBJ2-7	TGTGCCAGCAGCCAAGGGATTTGGTCGCCGTCCTACGAGCAGTACTTC	CASSQGIWSPSYEQYF
NA	NA	TRBV18	TRBJ2-3	TGTGCCAGCTCACCGCGAGGCCTGGAAAATACGCAGTATTTT	CASSPRGLENTQYF
NA	many	TRBV5-1	TRBJ1-6	TGCGCCAGCAGCGAGAGGAGACAGAATTCACCCCTCCACTTT	CASSERRQNSPLHF
NA	NA	TRBV6-7	TRBJ2-2	TGTGCCAGCAGTGTCAGGTCCACCGGGGAGCTGTTTTTT	CASSVRSTGELFF
TRBD1	NA	TRBV7-9	TRBJ1-3	TGTGCCAGCAGCCGTTCGGACAGGGCGGACACCATATATTTT	CASSRSDRADTIYF
TRBD2	many	TRBV29-1	TRBJ2-1	TGCAGCGTTGATTCGGAACGGGAGGCCAATGAGCAGTTCTTC	CSVDSEREANEQFF
NA	NA	TRBV20-1	TRBJ1-1	TGCAGTGCTAGAGGGCTGGGGGTGAACACTGAAGCTTTCTTT	CSARGLGVNTEAFF
TRBD2	few	TRBV30	TRBJ2-2	TGTGCCTGGGGGACTAGCAGCTTCGGGGAGCTGTTTTTT	CAWGTSSFGELFF
NA	many	TRBV6-6	TRBJ1-4	TGTGCCAGCAGTTACCCTAATGAAAAACTGTTTTTT	CASSYPNEKLFF
NA	NA	TRBV11-3	TRBJ2-1	TGTGCCAGCAGCTTAGGTAGTAGCGGAGGCTCCTACAATGAGCAGTTCTTC	CASSLGSSGGSYNEQFF
NA	few	TRBV27	TRBJ2-1	TGTGCCAGCAGTTTGGCTAGCCATGAGCAGTTCTTC	CASSLASHEQFF
TRBD2	NA	TRBV19	TRBJ2-2	TGTGCCAGTACCTCTGGACTAGTGGGAACCGGGGAGCTGTTTTTT	CASTSGLVGTGELFF
NA	NA	TRBV9	TRBJ2-7	TGTGCCAGCAGCGTAGCTGCAACTAGTACCGAGCAGTACTTC	CASSVAATSTEQYF
NA	many	TRBV6-5	TRBJ1-5	TGTGCCAGCGGGGTTAATCAGCCCCAGCATTTT	CASGVNQPQHF
NA	few	TRBV6-1	TRBJ2-1	TGTGCCATCGGACAGCCCTACAATGAGCAGTTCTTC	CAIGQPYNEQFF
TRBD1	many	TRBV28	TRBJ1-6	TGTGCCAGCAGTTTATTGGAGACAGGGCGCAATTCACCCCTCCACTTT	CASSLLETGRNSPLHF
NA	NA	TRBV4-1	TRBJ2-3	TGCGCCAGCAGCCAAGAAGGATCCGACGATACGCAGTATTTT	CASSQEGSDDTQYF
NA	NA	TRBV29-1	TRBJ1-3	TGCAGCGTTGACCGCGGAAACACCATATATTTT	CSVDRGNTIYF
NA	NA	TRBV29-1	TRBJ2-4	TGCAGCGGGGGGGTGGGGACCAAAAACATTCAGTACTTC	CSGGVGTKNIQYF
NA	NA	TRBV7-8	TRBJ1-5	TGTGCCAGCAGCTTGGGGAGACAGAACAATCAGCCCCAGCATTTT	CASSLGRQNNQPQHF
NA	NA	TRBV14	TRBJ2-1	TGTGCCAGCAGTTCCAGCTTGTACAATGAGCAGTTCTTC	CASSSSLYNEQFF
TRBD1	once	TRBV6-6	TRBJ1-2	TGTGCCAGCAGCCAGGGGGCAGGGTATGGCTACACCTTC	CASSQGAGYGYTF
NA	NA	TRBV20-1	TRBJ2-1	TGCAGTGCTAGACGAGCGGTTGAGCAGTTCTTC	CSARRAVEQFF
TRBD2	many	TRBV12-3/TRBV12-4	TRBJ2-1	TGTGCCAGCAGTTGGGGGGGAGTCTACAATGAGCAGTTCTTC	CASSWGGVYNEQFF
NA	NA	TRBV19	TRBJ1-3	TGTGCCAGCAGCCCATTCCACTCTGGAAACACCATATATTTT	CASSPFHSGNTIYF
TRBD2	few	TRBV7-8	TRBJ2-2	TGTGCCAGCAGCTTAGTTGGTCTAGCGGGATCCACCGGGGAGCTGTTTTTT	CASSLVGLAGSTGELFF
NA	many	TRBV29-1	TRBJ2-2	TGCAGCGTTGATCTCGCAGGGAGGAACACCGGGGAGCTGTTTTTT	CSVDLAGRNTGELFF
TRBD1	few	TRBV20-1	TRBJ1-2	TGCAGTGCCTATAACCAGGGGGCAGACAATGGCTACACCTTC	CSAYNQGADNGYTF
NA	few	TRBV20-1	TRBJ2-1	TGCAGTGCTAAAGCCTTAGGGGCAGGCAATGAGCAGTTCTTC	CSAKALGAGNEQFF
NA	many	TRBV29-1	TRBJ2-3	TGCAGCGCGGACTTAACAGATACGCAGTATTTT	CSADLTDTQYF
NA	NA	TRBV27	TRBJ2-1	TGTGCCGGCATTTTAGGGCTAGACCCGAGCGAGCAGTTCTTC	CAGILGLDPSEQFF
NA	NA	TRBV29-1	TRBJ1-4	TGCAGCGTTGAAGATTCAGGGTCCTCAACTAATGAAAAACTGTTTTTT	CSVEDSGSSTNEKLFF
NA	NA	TRBV19	TRBJ1-1	TGTGCCAGTATAAGGACCGAGCTTTTGATCACTGAAGCTTTCTTT	CASIRTELLITEAFF
NA	NA	TRBV27	TRBJ1-3	TGTGCCAGCAGTTTCAGCTCTGGAAACGCCATATATTTT	CASSFSSGNAIYF
NA	NA	TRBV19	TRBJ1-5	TGTGCCTCTCGGGAGGGGACTCTAGTCAATCAGCCCCAGCATTTT	CASREGTLVNQPQHF
NA	NA	TRBV20-1	TRBJ2-1	TGCAGTGCTAGGGCGTGGAGCTCCTACAATGAGCAGTTCTTC	CSARAWSSYNEQFF
TRBD2	NA	TRBV9	TRBJ2-3	TGTGCCAGCTCGCTAGCTAGCGGAACCACAGATACGCAGTATTTT	CASSLASGTTDTQYF
TRBD1	many	TRBV20-1	TRBJ1-2	TGCAGTGCCCAACAGGGGGCAAATGGCTACACCTTC	CSAQQGANGYTF
TRBD1	NA	TRBV19	TRBJ1-1	TGTGCCAGTAGCGGACAGGCGGAAGCTTTCTTT	CASSGQAEAFF
TRBD1	NA	TRBV20-1	TRBJ2-7	TGCAGTGCTCGAGACAGGGTGAAAGTTTACGAGCAGTACTTC	CSARDRVKVYEQYF
NA	NA	TRBV4-2	TRBJ1-1	TGTGCCAGCAGCCAAGGGGGGATATGGGGCGCTGAAGCTTTCTTT	CASSQGGIWGAEAFF
TRBD2	few	TRBV12-3/TRBV12-4	TRBJ2-1	TGTGCCAGCAGTTTAAAGGGACTAGGGGCCAATGAGCAGTTCTTC	CASSLKGLGANEQFF
NA	NA	TRBV19	TRBJ1-3	TGTGCCAGTAGTATAATCGTCCTAGAAGGAGGAAACACCATATATTTT	CASSIIVLEGGNTIYF